The 2 T cell receptor beta chains presented below share a single source sample, sequenced in a study of T-cell memory formation after mild COVID-19. TCRdb reanalysed the 5' RACE reads using MiXCR and keeps one entry per CDR3 protein. The sample shows roughly 250,000 distinct CDR3 sequences, roughly 17% of them seen only once. What was sequenced was PBMCs or a T cell subset sorted from them (not recorded which). Receptors originate from a man aged 18 to 35 who had mild COVID-19 (a few samples of this study predate the infection). Cell type and time point are not known.

This clonotype has ten or more counts. CDR3 in DNA: TGTGCCAGCAGCAGCCGGGAGACGTTGACAGATACGCAGTATTTT. Amino acids: CASSSRETLTDTQYF. V gene TRBV27 combines with J gene TRBJ2-3; weak D call: TRBD2 (6 bases). Germline-derived CDR1 and CDR2 are MNHEY and SMNVEV (reference sequence). The CDR3 extends over 15 amino acids. Trimming removed 6 bases from V and 3 bases from J, with 16 bases in between.

This chain connects TRBV27 to TRBJ2-7; 10 positions agree with TRBD2. The germline V gene encodes CDR1 MNHEY and CDR2 SMNVEV (reference sequence). V lost 4 bases and J lost 7; bases outside the gene matches: 10. The CDR3 totals 15 residues. This CDR3 reads CASSSTGLALWEQYV. DNA of the CDR3: TGTGCCAGCAGTTCCACGGGACTAGCGCTCTGGGAGCAGTACGTC.